This TCR beta chain is from a study of Ad26.COV2.S vaccination and SARS-CoV-2 variants. V was pared by 4 bases and J by 0 bases, with 5 bases between. The CDR3 consists of 14 residues. CDR1 and CDR2 from the germline V gene are SGHRS and YFSETQ. The method was immunoSEQ multiplex PCR; TCRdb's version includes in-frame clones alone and lacks a portion of them. Of 350,000 to 450,000 clones listed, roughly 94% are singletons. This sample comprised peripheral blood, obtained after recovery from COVID-19. The chain uses TRBV5-1 and TRBJ2-6; D is ambiguous. This sequence was found in a human donor who had recovered from COVID-19. This CDR3 is CASSPNSGANVLTF. The CDR3 bases are TGCGCCAGCAGCCCGAACTCTGGGGCCAACGTCCTGACTTTC.